These 30 T cell receptor beta chains were sequenced from one sample in a study of blood T cell repertoires in COVID-19. Clones were sequenced by immunoSEQ multiplex PCR, and TCRdb holds only the in-frame ones, with some missing. The sample includes approximately 210,000 clones, about 84% of them seen just once. The source material was PBMCs or T cells enriched from blood (not recorded which). These receptor sequences come from a young man with acute COVID-19.

With regard to this clone: The junction and the germline gene differ at one end; a read error may be behind it. The chain couples TRBV7-3 to TRBJ1-1; D is uncertain. The CDR3 spans 13 residues. Germline V CDR1 and CDR2: SGHTA, FQGTGA. The CDR3 DNA is TGTGCCAGCAGCCTAACAGCGAACACTGAAGCTTTCTTT. Amino acids: CASSLTANTEAFF.

The rearrangement links TRBV27 to TRBJ2-7, with TRBD2 matching over 8 bases. V was pared by 3 bases and J by 2 bases, with 12 bases of the junction left unmatched. The CDR3 extends over 17 amino acids. Germline loops: CDR1 MNHEY, CDR2 SMNVEV (reference sequence). The CDR3 coding sequence is TGTGCCAGCAGTTTCTCCCCCCTGCGGGGGGCAGCCTACGAGCAGTACTTC. It codes for CASSFSPLRGAAYEQYF.

This sequence joins TRBV28 and TRBJ1-2; the match to TRBD1 covers 12 bases. J was trimmed by 2 bases and V by 4 bases; bases with no gene match: 2. The length of the CDR3 is 15 residues. Germline values: CDR1 MDHEN, CDR2 SYDVKM. The CDR3 DNA follows: TGTGCCAGCAGTTCGGGACAGGGGGCGAACTATGGCTACACCTTC. Translated: CASSSGQGANYGYTF.

V and J are TRBV9 and TRBJ1-2; 8 nucleotides line up with TRBD1. CDR1 is SGDLS and CDR2 is YYNGEE in the germline V gene. V trimming: 6 bases; J trimming: 2 bases; junction bases outside the gene matches: 6. This CDR3 has 14 residues. The CDR3 DNA reads as TGTGCCAGCACTAGGGCAGGGGGCAACTATGGCTACACCTTC. Translated: CASTRAGGNYGYTF.

The gene calls are TRBV16 and TRBJ2-2; TRBD2 agrees at 8 bases. The CDR3 length is 17 residues. The V segment lost 2 bases and the J segment 4 bases; nucleotides outside the gene matches: 9. Germline values: CDR1 KGHSY, CDR2 FQNENV. CDR3 sequence: CASSQAGAGVLTGELFF. In DNA form, the CDR3 reads TGTGCCAGCAGCCAAGCCGGAGCGGGGGTCCTCACCGGGGAGCTGTTTTTT.

The rearrangement uses TRBV10-1 and TRBJ1-1, with D possibly being TRBD1 (5 bases). This CDR3 spans 14 amino acids. CDR1 and CDR2 from the germline V gene are WNHNN and SYGVQD (reference sequence). V was shortened by 4 bases and J by 1 base, with 10 bases between the two germline ends. In DNA form, the CDR3 reads TGCGCCAGCAGTGCAGGACACACGAACACTGAAGCTTTCTTT. This sequence encodes CASSAGHTNTEAFF.

This chain connects TRBV18 to TRBJ1-6, with TRBD1 as a possible D gene (5 bases). Trimming removed 3 bases at V and 10 bases at J, with 13 bases between. CDR1 and CDR2 (germline): KGHSH, LQKENI. This CDR3 spans 14 amino acids. The CDR3 is CASSPGEGRSPLHF. CDR3 DNA sequence: TGTGCCAGCTCACCGGGCGAGGGGAGGTCACCCCTCCACTTT.

The chain combines TRBV18 with TRBJ2-3; D gene ambiguous. Germline V lookup: CDR1 KGHSH, CDR2 LQKENI. V shed 0 bases and J shed 1 base, with 8 bases lying between them. This CDR3 contains 15 residues. Here the CDR3 DNA reads TGTGCCAGCTCACCACCCTTAAGAGGCACAGATACGCAGTATTTT. As protein: CASSPPLRGTDTQYF.

The J gene is TRBJ1-1, the V gene TRBV19; TRBD1 matches at 8 bases. This CDR3 spans 16 amino acids. The J segment lost 0 bases and the V segment lost 3 bases, leaving 6 bases of the junction unmatched. CDR1 is LNHDA, CDR2 SQIVND, per germline (reference sequence). The CDR3 nucleotides read TGTGCCAGTAGTATTGGTACAGGGGGAATGAACACTGAAGCTTTCTTT. This gives the protein CASSIGTGGMNTEAFF.

The sample holds a few counts of this clone. This chain connects TRBV7-9 to TRBJ1-1; D is unresolved. Germline V CDR1 and CDR2: SEHNR, FQNEAQ (reference sequence). The CDR3 runs to 13 residues. Trimming left V 4 bases short and J 4 bases short, with 10 bases between. The CDR3 here is CASSSEPSTEAFF. The CDR3 nucleotides read TGTGCCAGCAGCTCCGAACCGAGCACTGAAGCTTTCTTT.

The chain links TRBV9 to TRBJ2-3; TRBD2 matches 9 bases. Germline V gene data show CDR1 as SGDLS and CDR2 as YYNGEE. V shed 4 bases, J shed 2 bases, and the junction held 17 bases outside the gene matches. This CDR3 has 19 residues. The DNA of the CDR3 is TGTGCCAGCAGCCTCAACCCCCCTATTAGCGGGGGTTACACAGATACGCAGTATTTT. It is translated as CASSLNPPISGGYTDTQYF. Full variable domain (missing parts from reference TRBV9 and TRBJ2-3): DSGVTQTPKHLITATGQRVTLRCSPRSGDLSVYWYQQSLDQGLQFLIQYYNGEERAKGNILERFSAQQFPDLHSELNLSSLELGDSALYFCASSLNPPISGGYTDTQYFGPGTRLTVL.

The chain links TRBV5-1 to TRBJ1-1; the D gene is possibly TRBD1 (6 bases). Germline CDR1 and CDR2: SGHRS and YFSETQ. The CDR3 runs to 16 residues. The V and J ends lost 4 bases and 4 bases respectively, with 20 bases between them. The CDR3 is CASSPAGGGLSTEAFF. CDR3 sequence (DNA): TGCGCCAGCAGCCCAGCTGGGGGGGGCCTGAGCACTGAAGCTTTCTTT. Together with reference TRBV5-1 and TRBJ1-1, the CDR3 gives the full variable domain: KAGVTQTPRYLIKTRGQQVTLSCSPISGHRSVSWYQQTPGQGLQFLFEYFSETQRNKGNFPGRFSGRQFSNSRSEMNVSTLELGDSALYLCASSPAGGGLSTEAFFGQGTRLTVV.

CDR3 loop: CASRTGGGGQPQHF. DNA for the CDR3: TGTGCCAGTAGGACAGGGGGCGGGGGACAGCCCCAGCATTTT. The V and J genes are TRBV28 and TRBJ1-5, with 11 bases aligning to TRBD1. CDR1 and CDR2 from the germline V gene are MDHEN and SYDVKM. Trimming at V came to 9 bases and at J to 7 bases, leaving 8 bases not matched to a gene. This CDR3 region has 14 residues.

This clone showed up just a few times. The chain recombines TRBV29-1 with TRBJ1-1; the D gene is possibly TRBD1 (5 bases). This CDR3 comprises 13 residues. Trimming removed 0 bases from V and 8 bases from J, with 13 bases in between. The germline V gene encodes CDR1 SQVTM and CDR2 ANQGSEA. This CDR3 reads CSVEDNVGGEAFF. The CDR3, as DNA: TGCAGCGTTGAAGATAATGTGGGGGGAGAAGCTTTCTTT.

J is TRBJ2-5 and V is TRBV20-1; D unclear. This CDR3 has 10 amino acids. Trimming pared 3 bases from V and 7 bases from J, leaving 6 bases between. Germline CDR1 reads DFQATT; CDR2 reads SNEGSKA (reference sequence). In DNA, the CDR3 is TGCAGTGCTAGCCCCCGGACCCAGTACTTC. It codes for CSASPRTQYF.

In this sample, this clone turned up once. This rearrangement joins TRBV7-3 to TRBJ1-1, with D perhaps matching TRBD1 (5 bases). The CDR3 is 13 amino acids. The germline V gene has CDR1 SGHTA and CDR2 FQGTGA. Trimming left V 5 bases short and J 1 base short, with 8 bases between. This CDR3 is CASSPTANTEAFF. CDR3 bases: TGTGCCAGCAGCCCGACAGCGAACACTGAAGCTTTCTTT.

The gene calls are TRBV10-3 and TRBJ2-7; D is perhaps TRBD2 (5 bases). Germline V CDR1 and CDR2: ENHRY, SYGVKD. V shed 8 bases and J shed 4 bases, with 15 bases lying between them. This CDR3 is 13 amino acids long. CDR3 nucleotides: TGTGCCATCGGACGGCCCCGGGATTACGAGCAGTACTTC. Amino acids: CAIGRPRDYEQYF.

This chain uses TRBV4-1 with TRBJ1-5, with 10 bases aligning to TRBD1. Germline V lookup: CDR1 MGHRA, CDR2 YSYEKL. Unmatched junction bases numbered 9, after V lost 2 bases and J lost 8 bases. The CDR3 is 16 residues long. The CDR3 reads CASSQSGQGPWEPQHF. The CDR3 region has the DNA TGCGCCAGCAGCCAATCGGGACAGGGGCCATGGGAGCCCCAGCATTTT.

This clone was detected only a few times. J is TRBJ1-6 and V is TRBV27; 10 positions match TRBD1. With 6 bases clipped from V and 8 bases from J, the junction kept 7 bases outside the gene matches. This CDR3 region has 15 residues. CDR1 and CDR2 (germline): MNHEY, SMNVEV (reference sequence). The CDR3 reads CASRSLGQGDSPLHF. CDR3 coding DNA: TGTGCCAGCAGGTCTCTCGGACAGGGGGATTCACCCCTCCACTTT.

This clone came up a few times. The chain combines TRBV5-6 with TRBJ1-1; D unresolved. The V end was cut by 0 bases, the J end by 1 base, with 7 bases between. This CDR3 has 14 amino acids. Germline CDR1 is SGHDT and CDR2 is YYEEEE. The CDR3 coding sequence is TGTGCCAGCAGCTTGGTCGGGAGGAACACTGAAGCTTTCTTT. It encodes CASSLVGRNTEAFF. Full variable domain (rest looked up from reference TRBV5-6 and TRBJ1-1): DAGVTQSPTHLIKTRGQQVTLRCSPKSGHDTVSWYQQALGQGPQFIFQYYEEEERQRGNFPDRFSGHQFPNYSSELNVNALLLGDSALYLCASSLVGRNTEAFFGQGTRLTVV.

The J gene is TRBJ1-3, the V gene TRBV3-1 (or the pseudogene TRBV3-2); D is unclear. The CDR3 is 16 amino acids. Germline V gives CDR1 LGHDT, CDR2 YNNKEL (reference sequence). Deletions cut 1 base from V and 0 bases from J, with 10 bases between. CDR3 region: CASSQASAVSGNTIYF. The CDR3 DNA reads as TGTGCCAGCAGCCAAGCATCCGCGGTCTCTGGAAACACCATATATTTT.

The rearrangement links TRBV11-2 to TRBJ2-1; 14 bases line up with TRBD2. With 3 bases clipped from V and 6 bases from J, the junction kept 4 bases outside the gene matches. This CDR3 contains 16 residues. In germline, CDR1 is SGHAT, CDR2 FQNNGV. CDR3 DNA: TGTGCCAGCAGCTTTGGGACTAGCGGGGGAAGCAATGAGCAGTTCTTC. Residues: CASSFGTSGGSNEQFF.

The chain has TRBV6-5 and TRBJ1-2; 8 positions match TRBD1. Germline CDR1 reads MNHEY; CDR2 reads SVGAGI. Trimming removed 10 bases from V and 5 bases from J; junction bases left unmatched: 9. CDR3 length equals 13 residues. CDR3 nucleotides: TGTGCCACCTACAGGGGGGGCCTATATGGCTACACCTTC. It specifies CATYRGGLYGYTF.

This clone was detected once. The chain is built from TRBV5-1 and TRBJ2-7, with 8 bases lining up with TRBD1. CDR1 and CDR2 from the germline V gene are SGHRS and YFSETQ. The CDR3 length is 14 residues. J lost 2 bases, V lost 4 bases, and 5 bases had no gene match. The CDR3 coding sequence is TGCGCCAGCAGCAGGACAGGGTTCCCCTACGAGCAGTACTTC. Protein: CASSRTGFPYEQYF.

The chain carries TRBV11-3 and TRBJ2-1; tentative D call: TRBD2 (5 bases). The V end was cut by 3 bases, the J end by 6 bases, with 6 bases between. The CDR3 is 12 amino acids. Germline V gene data show CDR1 as SGHNT and CDR2 as YENEEA. The CDR3 DNA reads TGTGCCAGCAGCTTCCGGGGCAATGAGCAGTTCTTC. Amino acids: CASSFRGNEQFF. Full variable domain (missing parts from reference TRBV11-3 and TRBJ2-1): EAGVVQSPRYKIIEKKQPVAFWCNPISGHNTLYWYLQNLGQGPELLIRYENEEAVDDSQLPKDRFSAERLKGVDSTLKIQPAELGDSAVYLCASSFRGNEQFFGPGTRLTVL.

This clone was observed a few times. The V gene is TRBV18, the J gene TRBJ2-1; D is undetermined. Germline V lookup: CDR1 KGHSH, CDR2 LQKENI. The V end was cut by 0 bases, the J end by 4 bases, with 7 bases between. The CDR3 is 14 residues long. CDR3 protein: CASSPPLSYNEQFF. CDR3 bases: TGTGCCAGCTCACCACCGTTGAGTTACAATGAGCAGTTCTTC.

The chain carries TRBV9 and TRBJ1-5; D not certain. Deletions cut 3 bases from V and 2 bases from J, with 15 bases between. The CDR3 is 16 residues long. Germline CDR1 SGDLS, CDR2 YYNGEE. Here the CDR3 DNA reads TGTGCCAGCAGCGGACCAGCCGACACCGGCAATCAGCCCCAGCATTTT. Translation: CASSGPADTGNQPQHF.

The chain recombines TRBV6-1 with TRBJ2-7; D is perhaps TRBD2 (5 bases). CDR1 and CDR2 (germline): MNHNS, SASEGT. Trimming took 10 bases from V and 0 from J, leaving 10 bases between them. CDR3 length: 12 residues. The CDR3: CATGRGSYEQYF. The DNA for the CDR3 is TGTGCCACCGGTCGGGGCTCCTACGAGCAGTACTTC.

The chain has TRBV29-1 and TRBJ1-2, with TRBD1 identical over 7 bases. The CDR3 is 13 amino acids. CDR1 and CDR2 from the germline V gene are SQVTM and ANQGSEA. Unmatched junction bases numbered 3, after V lost 4 bases and J lost 1 base. CDR3 bases: TGCAGCGTTGGACAGGGCGATAACTATGGCTACACCTTC. It encodes CSVGQGDNYGYTF.

The V gene is TRBV19, the J gene TRBJ1-4; TRBD1 aligns across 11 bases. The trim removed 5 bases at V and 3 bases at J, leaving 8 bases unmatched. Germline CDR1 reads LNHDA; CDR2 reads SQIVND (reference sequence). The CDR3 sequence is 17 residues long. CDR3 amino acids: CASSLRTGGASNEKLFF. In nucleotides, the CDR3 is TGTGCCAGTAGTCTTCGGACAGGGGGCGCATCTAATGAAAAACTGTTTTTT.